The 31 T cell receptor beta chains below all came from one sample that was sequenced in a study of blood T cell repertoires in COVID-19. Sequencing was performed with immunoSEQ multiplex PCR; in TCRdb, only in-frame clones are kept and a portion is missing. The sample includes approximately 200,000 clones, less than 90% of them seen just once. Sequenced input: peripheral blood. These receptors all stem from an elderly woman with COVID-19, enrolled during active disease.

The chain recombines TRBV2 with TRBJ2-5, with D possibly TRBD1 on 5 matching bases. The CDR3 runs 15 residues. From germline, CDR1 is SNHLY and CDR2 FYNNEI. Trimming removed 1 base from V and 5 bases from J, with 14 bases in between. The CDR3 here is CASSEDQGLGETQYF. CDR3 nucleotide sequence: TGTGCCAGCAGTGAAGACCAGGGCCTCGGTGAGACCCAGTACTTC.

The chain uses TRBV3-1 (or the pseudogene TRBV3-2) and TRBJ1-5, with a weak D call TRBD1 (6 bases). The CDR3 extends over 14 amino acids. Germline V gene data show CDR1 as LGHDT and CDR2 as YNNKEL (reference sequence). Between the trimmed V and J ends, which lost 6 bases and 4 bases, there was a span of 13 bases. CDR3: CASRDGQRNQPQHF. The CDR3 nucleotides are TGTGCCAGCAGGGACGGACAGAGAAATCAGCCCCAGCATTTT.

V and J are TRBV5-5 and TRBJ1-1, with a weak D call TRBD1 (6 bases). Germline CDR1 is SGHKS and CDR2 is YYEKEE (reference sequence). This CDR3 region has 14 residues. V lost 4 bases to trimming and J lost 2 bases, with 12 bases between them. CDR3 bases: TGTGCCAGCAGCCCGACAGGATTAAACACTGAAGCTTTCTTT. Its protein is CASSPTGLNTEAFF.

V is TRBV4-2 and J is TRBJ1-4, with 7 bases lining up with TRBD1. V lost 0 bases to trimming and J lost 5 bases; unmatched junction nucleotides: 6. This CDR3 spans 16 amino acids. CDR1 is LGHNA and CDR2 is YNFKEQ in the germline V gene. The CDR3 sequence is CASSQEGGQSNEKLFF. The CDR3 DNA sequence: TGTGCCAGCAGCCAAGAGGGGGGACAGAGCAATGAAAAACTGTTTTTT.

The gene calls are TRBV9 and TRBJ1-2; 8 bases fit TRBD1. CDR3 length equals 14 residues. CDR1 is SGDLS and CDR2 is YYNGEE in the germline V gene. The V and J ends lost 3 bases and 2 bases, in that order; junction bases with no gene match: 3. This chain's CDR3 is CASSGGQGNYGYTF. CDR3 DNA: TGTGCCAGCAGCGGAGGACAGGGCAACTATGGCTACACCTTC.

V is TRBV7-2 and J is TRBJ2-2; 9 nucleotides match TRBD1. Germline values: CDR1 SGHTA, CDR2 FQGNSA. V trimming: 7 bases; J trimming: 2 bases; junction bases outside the gene matches: 5. The CDR3 extends over 15 amino acids. CDR3 region: CASKTDRGNTGELFF. CDR3 nucleotides: TGTGCCAGCAAGACGGACAGGGGAAACACCGGGGAGCTGTTTTTT.

The V gene is TRBV11-2, the J gene TRBJ2-5; 9 bases are shared with TRBD2. This CDR3 region has 13 residues. In germline, CDR1 is SGHAT, CDR2 FQNNGV. After removal of 3 bases from V and 5 bases from J, the junction contained 1 base not matched to a gene. CDR3 nucleotide sequence: TGTGCCAGCAGCTTGAGCGGGGGGGAGACCCAGTACTTC. Protein product: CASSLSGGETQYF. The full variable domain, its missing parts supplied by reference TRBV11-2 and TRBJ2-5, is EAGVAQSPRYKIIEKRQSVAFWCNPISGHATLYWYQQILGQGPKLLIQFQNNGVVDDSQLPKDRFSAERLKGVDSTLKIQPAKLEDSAVYLCASSLSGGETQYFGPGTRLLVL.

This chain connects TRBV7-2 to TRBJ1-4, with D maybe TRBD1 (6 bases). This CDR3 is built from 15 residues. V gave up 5 bases and J gave up 1 base, with 11 bases separating them. Germline V CDR1 and CDR2: SGHTA, FQGNSA. The CDR3 DNA reads as TGTGCCAGCAGCCACCGGACAGAAACTAATGAAAAACTGTTTTTT. Encoded protein: CASSHRTETNEKLFF.

This clone was seen a few times. CDR3 nucleotide sequence: TGTGCCAGCAGCTTAGCTCCCGGGACTAGCGGGGGGCGCGGAGATACGCAGTATTTT. Amino acid sequence: CASSLAPGTSGGRGDTQYF. The chain couples TRBV7-9 to TRBJ2-3; 15 nucleotides align to TRBD2. Per germline, CDR1 SEHNR and CDR2 FQNEAQ (reference sequence). The CDR3 has 19 residues. J lost 5 bases, V lost 0 bases, and 9 bases had no gene match. The full variable domain, its missing parts supplied by reference TRBV7-9 and TRBJ2-3, is DTGVSQNPRHKITKRGQNVTFRCDPISEHNRLYWYRQTLGQGPEFLTYFQNEAQLEKSRLLSDRFSAERPKGSFSTLEIQRTEQGDSAMYLCASSLAPGTSGGRGDTQYFGPGTRLTVL.

Comments on this clone: The sample carries other DNA sequences with the same CDR3. V is TRBV18 and J is TRBJ2-5, with 7 bases identical to TRBD2. CDR1 and CDR2 (germline): KGHSH, LQKENI. V lost 2 bases, J lost 1 base, and 1 base stayed unmatched. The CDR3 covers 14 residues. CDR3 protein: CASSPGGGQETQYF. The CDR3 DNA follows: TGTGCCAGCTCACCAGGGGGGGGCCAAGAGACCCAGTACTTC.

V is TRBV6-5 and J is TRBJ1-3; a weak D match, TRBD1 (6 bases). V lost 2 bases and J lost 2, with 13 bases in between. Per the germline V gene, CDR1 is MNHEY and CDR2 is SVGAGI. The CDR3 is 16 residues long. This CDR3 is CASSYTGQSPGNTIYF. As DNA, the CDR3 is TGTGCCAGCAGTTACACTGGACAGAGCCCTGGAAACACCATATATTTT.

This CDR3 is CASSQGGRGDTEAFF. CDR3 nucleotide sequence: TGTGCCAGCAGCCAAGGGGGGAGGGGTGACACTGAAGCTTTCTTT. This rearrangement joins TRBV4-2 to TRBJ1-1; TRBD1 is a possible D gene (5 bases). Germline CDR1 reads LGHNA; CDR2 reads YNFKEQ. The CDR3 spans 15 residues. Trimming removed 1 base from V and 3 bases from J, with 12 bases in between.

The chain is built from TRBV10-1 and TRBJ2-1, with unresolved D. V lost 6 bases, J lost 15 bases, and 18 bases lay in between. The germline CDR1 and CDR2 sequences are WNHNN and SYGVQD (reference sequence). This CDR3 is built from 12 residues. The DNA for the CDR3 is TGCGCCAGCAGCCTCCAGACATCCGAACGGTTCTTC. This gives the protein CASSLQTSERFF.

The rearrangement links TRBV28 to TRBJ2-3; D perhaps matches TRBD1 (5 bases). Germline V gives CDR1 MDHEN, CDR2 SYDVKM. The CDR3 loop spans 12 amino acids. V lost 10 bases and J lost 3, with 11 bases in between. The CDR3, as DNA: TGTGCCACGACAACAGGTACAGATACGCAGTATTTT. Translation gives CATTTGTDTQYF. Combining the CDR3 with reference TRBV28 and TRBJ2-3 gives the whole variable domain DVKVTQSSRYLVKRTGEKVFLECVQDMDHENMFWYRQDPGLGLRLIYFSYDVKMKEKGDIPEGYSVSREKKERFSLILESASTNQTSMYLCATTTGTDTQYFGPGTRLTVL.

The chain uses TRBV5-5 and TRBJ1-2, with a weak D call TRBD1 (5 bases). The V gene's germline CDR1 is SGHKS and CDR2 YYEKEE (reference sequence). Between the trimmed V and J ends, which lost 1 base and 7 bases, there was a span of 14 bases. CDR3 length: 14 amino acids. CDR3 in amino acids: CASSLSRASSGYTF. The CDR3 region has the DNA TGTGCCAGCAGCTTGAGCAGGGCATCGTCTGGCTACACCTTC.

The genes are TRBV3-1 (or the pseudogene TRBV3-2) and TRBJ1-2, with TRBD1 as a possible D gene (5 bases). Germline V gene data show CDR1 as LGHDT and CDR2 as YNNKEL (reference sequence). Trimming pared 0 bases from V and 9 bases from J, leaving 17 bases between. The CDR3 is 15 amino acids. The CDR3 DNA reads as TGTGCCAGCAGCCAAGAGGTAACGGGCTGGGGCCGCTACACCTTC. Translating it yields CASSQEVTGWGRYTF.

This chain connects TRBV20-1 to TRBJ2-1, with D tentatively TRBD2 (6 bases). Trimming pared 6 bases from V and 12 bases from J, leaving 15 bases between. Germline CDR1 reads DFQATT; CDR2 reads SNEGSKA (reference sequence). This CDR3 has 11 amino acids. The CDR3 DNA sequence: TGCAGTGCCCCGACCTTCGGGGGGCAGTTCTTC. Protein: CSAPTFGGQFF.

The rearrangement uses TRBV7-2 and TRBJ2-7, with TRBD2 as a possible D gene (5 bases). The CDR3 length is 15 residues. Per the germline V gene, CDR1 is SGHTA and CDR2 is FQGNSA. Trimming shortened V by 8 bases and J by 2 bases, and 19 bases separated the two germline ends. CDR3 sequence: CASLFDPGNPYEQYF. CDR3 nucleotide sequence: TGTGCCAGCCTCTTTGACCCGGGGAACCCCTACGAGCAGTACTTC.

This clone appeared a single time. V usage is TRBV4-2 and J usage is TRBJ2-5; D is perhaps TRBD2 (6 bases). CDR3 size: 15 residues. Trimming took off 0 bases at V and 5 bases at J, with 13 bases between the two ends. The V gene's germline CDR1 is LGHNA and CDR2 YNFKEQ. This chain's CDR3 is CASSQDLTSWETQYF. Here the CDR3 DNA reads TGTGCCAGCAGCCAAGATCTAACTAGCTGGGAGACCCAGTACTTC.

The chain links TRBV28 to TRBJ2-7, with 7 bases identical to TRBD1. This CDR3 has 13 residues. Germline V gene lookup returns CDR1 MDHEN and CDR2 SYDVKM. Germline trimming cut 5 bases from V and 3 bases from J; bases unmatched to any gene: 4. CDR3 coding DNA: TGTGCCAGCAGTCCGGGACAGCGCTACGAGCAGTACGTC. Encoded protein: CASSPGQRYEQYV.

This chain joins TRBV14 and TRBJ2-3; 11 bases agree with TRBD2. The CDR3 covers 16 residues. Germline trimming cut 3 bases from V and 7 bases from J; bases unmatched to any gene: 9. In germline, CDR1 is SGHDN, CDR2 FVKESK. This CDR3 reads CASSHRLAGLGNTQYF. CDR3 coding DNA: TGTGCCAGCAGCCATAGACTAGCGGGGCTGGGGAATACGCAGTATTTT.

The J gene is TRBJ2-6, the V gene TRBV5-1, with TRBD1 as a possible D gene (5 bases). Trimming pared 2 bases from V and 0 bases from J, leaving 6 bases between. Germline-derived CDR1 and CDR2 are SGHRS and YFSETQ. CDR3 size: 15 residues. CDR3 protein: CASSFDSSGANVLTF. The CDR3 DNA is TGCGCCAGCAGCTTTGACAGCTCTGGGGCCAACGTCCTGACTTTC.

V usage is TRBV2 and J usage is TRBJ1-5, with a possible D match to TRBD1 (5 bases). CDR1 and CDR2 from the germline V gene are SNHLY and FYNNEI. The CDR3 has 13 residues. Trimming removed 8 bases at V and 6 bases at J, with 14 bases between. CDR3 sequence (DNA): TGTGCCAGCGCCGCAGGGTTGGGTCAGCCCCAGCATTTT. The encoded protein is CASAAGLGQPQHF.

The V gene is TRBV12-3 or TRBV12-4, the J gene TRBJ1-1; D is unresolved. V was shortened by 3 bases and J by 2 bases, with 7 bases between the two germline ends. This CDR3 is 13 amino acids long. The CDR3 reads CASSFTSNTEAFF. The CDR3 DNA reads TGTGCCAGCAGTTTTACGAGCAACACTGAAGCTTTCTTT.

The CDR3 here is CASSFGGAGEQYF. As DNA, the CDR3 is TGTGCCAGCAGCTTTGGGGGGGCAGGTGAGCAGTACTTC. The chain carries TRBV11-1 and TRBJ2-7, with D possibly being TRBD2 (7 bases). V dropped 3 bases and J dropped 7 bases, with 13 bases sitting between them. This CDR3 spans 13 amino acids. Germline loops: CDR1 SGHAT, CDR2 FQDESV (reference sequence).

The chain employs TRBV12-3 or TRBV12-4 and TRBJ1-2; D gene uncertain. The length of the CDR3 is 12 residues. Trimming removed 4 bases from V and 6 bases from J, with 9 bases in between. In DNA form, the CDR3 reads TGTGCCAGCAGTTCGGCGGGCCATGGCTACACCTTC. Its translation is CASSSAGHGYTF.

This chain connects TRBV27 to TRBJ1-2, with a possible D match to TRBD1 (6 bases). CDR3 size: 15 residues. Germline CDR1 and CDR2: MNHEY and SMNVEV (reference sequence). Between the trimmed V and J ends, which lost 3 bases and 1 base, there was a span of 12 bases. The CDR3 reads CASSFRTDINYGYTF. In nucleotides, the CDR3 is TGTGCCAGCAGTTTCAGGACAGATATTAACTATGGCTACACCTTC.

The CDR3 spells CASRSSGANTGELFF. The DNA of the CDR3 is TGTGCCAGCAGGTCAAGCGGGGCGAACACCGGGGAGCTGTTTTTT. V is TRBV2 and J is TRBJ2-2; 7 bases map to TRBD2. The CDR3 runs 15 residues. The V gene end was trimmed by 6 bases and the J gene end by 0 bases; junction bases not matched to a gene: 4. Germline V gene sequence: CDR1 SNHLY, CDR2 FYNNEI.

The J gene is TRBJ1-2, the V gene TRBV11-2; 10 bases fit TRBD1. The trim removed 1 base at V and 5 bases at J, leaving 10 bases unmatched. The CDR3 spans 17 residues. CDR1 is SGHAT and CDR2 is FQNNGV in the germline V gene. The chain's CDR3 is CASSLGDRGRLGYGYTF. As DNA, the CDR3 is TGTGCCAGCAGCTTAGGGGACAGGGGCCGCCTGGGGTATGGCTACACCTTC.

The chain links TRBV5-4 to TRBJ1-2, with TRBD1 as a possible D gene (5 bases). With 9 bases removed from V and 1 base from J, the gap between germline ends came to 16 bases. This CDR3 is 14 amino acids long. Germline V gene data show CDR1 as SGHNT and CDR2 as YYREEE (reference sequence). The CDR3 coding sequence is TGTGCCACCCGAGTAGGGGACTTTAACTATGGCTACACCTTC. Translating it yields CATRVGDFNYGYTF.

A word on this clone: Other DNA sequences from this sample encode an identical CDR3 as well. The rearrangement links TRBV6-2 or TRBV6-3 to TRBJ2-7, with TRBD2 matching over 10 bases. From germline, CDR1 is MNHEY and CDR2 SVGEGT. This CDR3 is built from 15 residues. J was trimmed by 2 bases and V by 4 bases; bases with no gene match: 5. The CDR3: CASSFLAGGPYEQYF. CDR3 in DNA: TGTGCCAGCAGTTTCTTAGCGGGGGGTCCCTACGAGCAGTACTTC.